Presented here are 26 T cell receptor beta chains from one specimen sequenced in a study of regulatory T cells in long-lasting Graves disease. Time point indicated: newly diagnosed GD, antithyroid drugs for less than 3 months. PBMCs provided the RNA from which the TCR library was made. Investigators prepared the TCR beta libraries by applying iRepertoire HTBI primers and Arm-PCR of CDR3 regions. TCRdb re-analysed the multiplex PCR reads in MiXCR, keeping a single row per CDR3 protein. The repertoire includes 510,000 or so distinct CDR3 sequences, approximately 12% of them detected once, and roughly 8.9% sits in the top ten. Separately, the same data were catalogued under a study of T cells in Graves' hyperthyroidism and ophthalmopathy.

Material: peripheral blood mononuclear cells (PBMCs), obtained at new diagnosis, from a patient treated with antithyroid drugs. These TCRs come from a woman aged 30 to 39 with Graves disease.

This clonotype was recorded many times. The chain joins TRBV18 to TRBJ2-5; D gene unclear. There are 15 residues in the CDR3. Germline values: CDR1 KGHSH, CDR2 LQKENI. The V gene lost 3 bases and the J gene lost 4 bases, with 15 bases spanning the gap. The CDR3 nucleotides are TGTGCCAGCTCACCCCCGAAAACTTGGGGAGAGACCCAGTACTTC. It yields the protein CASSPPKTWGETQYF.

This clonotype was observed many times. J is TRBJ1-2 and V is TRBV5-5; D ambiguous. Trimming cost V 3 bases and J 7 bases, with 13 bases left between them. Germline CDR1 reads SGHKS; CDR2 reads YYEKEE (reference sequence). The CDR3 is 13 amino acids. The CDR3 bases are TGTGCCAGCAGCTGGGGTGAAGGGTTTGGCTACACCTTC. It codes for CASSWGEGFGYTF.

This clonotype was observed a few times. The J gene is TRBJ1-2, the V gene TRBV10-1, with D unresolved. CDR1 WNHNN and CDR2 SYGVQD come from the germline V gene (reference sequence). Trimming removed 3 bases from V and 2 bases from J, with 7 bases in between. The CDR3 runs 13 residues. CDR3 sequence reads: CASSETFNYGYTF. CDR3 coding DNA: TGCGCCAGCAGTGAAACCTTCAACTATGGCTACACCTTC.

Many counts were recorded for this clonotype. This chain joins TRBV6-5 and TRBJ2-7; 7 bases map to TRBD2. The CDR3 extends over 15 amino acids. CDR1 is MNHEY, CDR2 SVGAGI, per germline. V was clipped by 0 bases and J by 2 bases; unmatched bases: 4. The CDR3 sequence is CASSYSAGAPYEQYF. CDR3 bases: TGTGCCAGCAGTTACTCGGCGGGAGCGCCCTACGAGCAGTACTTC.

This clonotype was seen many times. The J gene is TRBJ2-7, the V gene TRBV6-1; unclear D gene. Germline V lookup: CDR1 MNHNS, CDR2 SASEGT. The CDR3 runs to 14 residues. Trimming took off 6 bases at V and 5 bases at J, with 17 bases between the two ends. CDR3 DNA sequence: TGTGCCAGCAGCACAAGGACCTCCGATGACGAGCAGTACTTC. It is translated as CASSTRTSDDEQYF.

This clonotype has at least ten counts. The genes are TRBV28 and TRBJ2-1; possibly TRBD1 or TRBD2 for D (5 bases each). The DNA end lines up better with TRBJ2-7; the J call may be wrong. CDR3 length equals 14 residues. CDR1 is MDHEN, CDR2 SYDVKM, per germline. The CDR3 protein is CASRSPGPPYEQYF. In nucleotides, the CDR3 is TGTGCCAGCAGGTCTCCGGGACCCCCCTACGAGCAGTACTTC.

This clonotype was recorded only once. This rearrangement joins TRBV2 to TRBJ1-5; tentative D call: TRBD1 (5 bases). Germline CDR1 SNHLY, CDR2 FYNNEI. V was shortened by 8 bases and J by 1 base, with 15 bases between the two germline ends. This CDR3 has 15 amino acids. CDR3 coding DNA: TGTGCCAGCGAGTTCGAGGGGCGAAGCAATCAGCCCCAGCATTTT. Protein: CASEFEGRSNQPQHF.

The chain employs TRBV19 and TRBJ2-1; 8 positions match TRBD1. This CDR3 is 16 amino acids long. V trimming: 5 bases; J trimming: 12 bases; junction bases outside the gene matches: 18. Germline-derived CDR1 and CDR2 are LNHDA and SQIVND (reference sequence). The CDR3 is CASSPFGTGVPTGQFF. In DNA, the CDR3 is TGTGCCAGTAGTCCTTTCGGGACAGGTGTGCCTACGGGGCAGTTCTTC. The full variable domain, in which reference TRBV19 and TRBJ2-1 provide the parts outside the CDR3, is DGGITQSPKYLFRKEGQNVTLSCEQNLNHDAMYWYRQDPGQGLRLIYYSQIVNDFQKGDIAEGYSVSREKKESFPLTVTSAQKNPTAFYLCASSPFGTGVPTGQFFGPGTRLTVL.

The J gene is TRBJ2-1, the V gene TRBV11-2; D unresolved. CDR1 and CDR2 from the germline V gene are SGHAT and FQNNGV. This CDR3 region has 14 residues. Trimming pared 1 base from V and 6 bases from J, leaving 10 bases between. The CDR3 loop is CASSLGHRINEQFF. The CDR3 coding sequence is TGTGCCAGCAGCTTAGGCCACCGAATCAATGAGCAGTTCTTC.

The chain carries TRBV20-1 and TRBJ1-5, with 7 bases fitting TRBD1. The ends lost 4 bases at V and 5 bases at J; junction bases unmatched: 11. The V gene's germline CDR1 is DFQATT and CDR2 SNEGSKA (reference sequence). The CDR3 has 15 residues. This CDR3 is CSATIRQGSYQPQHF. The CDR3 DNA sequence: TGCAGTGCTACGATACGACAGGGTTCATATCAGCCCCAGCATTTT.

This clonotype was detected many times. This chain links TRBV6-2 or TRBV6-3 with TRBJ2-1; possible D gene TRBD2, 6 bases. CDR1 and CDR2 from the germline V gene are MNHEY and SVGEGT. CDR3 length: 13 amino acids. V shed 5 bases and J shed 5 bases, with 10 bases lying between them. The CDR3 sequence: CASSMGLHNEQFF. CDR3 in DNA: TGTGCCAGCAGTATGGGACTTCACAATGAGCAGTTCTTC.

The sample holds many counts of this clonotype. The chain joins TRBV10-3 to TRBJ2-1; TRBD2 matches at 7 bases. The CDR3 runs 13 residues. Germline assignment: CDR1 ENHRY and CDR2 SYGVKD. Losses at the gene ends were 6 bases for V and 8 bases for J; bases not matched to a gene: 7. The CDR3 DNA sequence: TGTGCCATCAGCGGAAGACTAGCCTATGAGCAGTTCTTC. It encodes CAISGRLAYEQFF.

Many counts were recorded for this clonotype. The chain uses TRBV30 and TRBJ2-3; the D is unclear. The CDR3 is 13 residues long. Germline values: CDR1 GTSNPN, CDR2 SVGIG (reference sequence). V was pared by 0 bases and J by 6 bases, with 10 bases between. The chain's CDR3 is CAWSVRLRDTQYF. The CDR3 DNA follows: TGTGCCTGGAGTGTACGTTTGCGGGATACGCAGTATTTT.

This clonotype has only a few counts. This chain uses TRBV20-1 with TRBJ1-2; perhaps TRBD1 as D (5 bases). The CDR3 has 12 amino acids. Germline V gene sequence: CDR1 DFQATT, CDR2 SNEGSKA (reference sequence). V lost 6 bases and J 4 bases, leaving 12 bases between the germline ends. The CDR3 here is CSAVVGGYGYTF. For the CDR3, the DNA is TGCAGTGCCGTAGTCGGGGGCTATGGCTACACCTTC.

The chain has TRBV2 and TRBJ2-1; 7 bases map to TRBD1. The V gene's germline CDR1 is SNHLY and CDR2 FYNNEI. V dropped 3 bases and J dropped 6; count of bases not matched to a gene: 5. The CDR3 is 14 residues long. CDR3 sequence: CASSEGTVCNEQFF. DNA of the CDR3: TGTGCCAGCAGTGAGGGGACAGTCTGCAATGAGCAGTTCTTC.

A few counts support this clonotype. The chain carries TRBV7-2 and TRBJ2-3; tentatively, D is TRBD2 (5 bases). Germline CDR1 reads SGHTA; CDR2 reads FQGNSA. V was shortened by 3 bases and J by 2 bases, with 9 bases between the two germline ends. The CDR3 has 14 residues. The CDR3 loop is CASSFSETTDTQYF. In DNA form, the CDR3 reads TGTGCCAGCAGCTTTAGCGAGACCACAGATACGCAGTATTTT.

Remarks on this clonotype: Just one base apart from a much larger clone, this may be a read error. The DNA of the CDR3 is TGTGCCTGCAGTCAAGGGACAGCTTCCTACGAGCAGTACTTC. Amino acid sequence: CACSQGTASYEQYF. The V gene is TRBV6-1, the J gene TRBJ2-7; 7 nucleotides match TRBD1. The CDR3 runs 14 residues. Germline CDR1 and CDR2: MNHNS and SASEGT.

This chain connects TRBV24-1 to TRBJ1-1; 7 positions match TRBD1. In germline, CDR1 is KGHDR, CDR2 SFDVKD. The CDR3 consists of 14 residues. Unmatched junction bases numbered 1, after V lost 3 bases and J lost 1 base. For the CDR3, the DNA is TGTGCCACCAGTGATGAGGGGGCGAACACTGAAGCTTTCTTT. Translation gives CATSDEGANTEAFF.

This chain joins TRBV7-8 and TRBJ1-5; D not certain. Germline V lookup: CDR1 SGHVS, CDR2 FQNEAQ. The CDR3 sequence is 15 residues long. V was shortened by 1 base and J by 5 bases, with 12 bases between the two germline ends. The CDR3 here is CASSLEGRRDQPQHF. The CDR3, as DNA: TGTGCCAGCAGCTTAGAGGGCCGCCGAGATCAGCCCCAGCATTTT.

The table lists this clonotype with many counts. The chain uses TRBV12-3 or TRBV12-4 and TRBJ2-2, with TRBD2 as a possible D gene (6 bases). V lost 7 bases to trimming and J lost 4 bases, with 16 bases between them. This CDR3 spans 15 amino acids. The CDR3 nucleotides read TGTGCCAGCAAGACCCGGGAGACACTCACCGGGGAGCTGTTTTTT. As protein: CASKTRETLTGELFF.

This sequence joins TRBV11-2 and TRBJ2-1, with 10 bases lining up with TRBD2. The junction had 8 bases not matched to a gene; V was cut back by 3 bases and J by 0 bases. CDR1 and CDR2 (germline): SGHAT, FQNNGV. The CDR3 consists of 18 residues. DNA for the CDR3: TGTGCCAGCAGCTTCCCCAGGACTAGCGGAAGCTCCTACAATGAGCAGTTCTTC. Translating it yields CASSFPRTSGSSYNEQFF.

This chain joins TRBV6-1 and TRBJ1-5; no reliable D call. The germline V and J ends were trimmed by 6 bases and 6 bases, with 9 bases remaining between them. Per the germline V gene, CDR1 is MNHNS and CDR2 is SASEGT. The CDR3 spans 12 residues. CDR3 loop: CASSLSLQPQHF. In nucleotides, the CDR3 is TGTGCCAGCAGCTTGTCTCTTCAGCCCCAGCATTTT.

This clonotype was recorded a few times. CDR3 bases: TGTGCCAGTACCTCCGGGACTAGCTCCTACAATGAGCAGTTCTTC. It yields the protein CASTSGTSSYNEQFF. V and J are TRBV7-2 and TRBJ2-1, with 8 bases matching TRBD2. The CDR3 length is 15 residues. Losses at the gene ends were 9 bases for V and 0 bases for J; bases not matched to a gene: 7. CDR1 is SGHTA and CDR2 is FQGNSA in the germline V gene.

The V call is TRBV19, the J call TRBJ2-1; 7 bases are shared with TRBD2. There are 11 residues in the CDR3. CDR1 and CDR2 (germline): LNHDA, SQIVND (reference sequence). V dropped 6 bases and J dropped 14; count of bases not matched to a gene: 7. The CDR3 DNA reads TGTGCCAGTAGCCCGGGGAGGGAGAAGTTCTTC. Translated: CASSPGREKFF.

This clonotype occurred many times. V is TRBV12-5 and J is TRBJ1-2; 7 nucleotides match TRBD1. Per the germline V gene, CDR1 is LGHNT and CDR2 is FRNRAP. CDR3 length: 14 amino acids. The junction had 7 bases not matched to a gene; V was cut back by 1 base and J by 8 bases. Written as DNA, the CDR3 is TGTGCTAGTGGTTTGGACTACGGACAGGACGGCTACACCTTC. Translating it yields CASGLDYGQDGYTF.

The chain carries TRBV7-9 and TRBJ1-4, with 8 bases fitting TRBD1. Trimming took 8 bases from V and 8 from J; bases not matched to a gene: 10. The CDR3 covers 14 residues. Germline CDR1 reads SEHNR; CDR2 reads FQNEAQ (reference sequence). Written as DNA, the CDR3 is TGTGCCAGCCAGACCGCAGGGGGCAAAGAAAAACTGTTTTTT. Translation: CASQTAGGKEKLFF.